Here is one T cell receptor beta chain with its context. This sample was included in a study of blood T cell repertoires in COVID-19. The wider study: The origin of the acute and convalescent COVID-19 samples was the United States, Italy and Spain.

The CDR3 totals 16 residues. Germline V gene sequence: CDR1 SGHNT, CDR2 YENEEA. V shed 5 bases, J shed 7 bases, and the junction held 6 bases outside the gene matches. As processed by the authors: Estimation of nucleated cell counts was performed using reference gene primer amplification. The table came from immunoSEQ multiplex PCR; TCRdb's copy has only in-frame clones and leaves some out. D and trimming were read from the DNA, whereas the V and J calls and clone size are those reported in that table. This table holds over 200,000 clones, 75% to 90% found once. Specimen: peripheral blood. The clonotype was recovered from a man in his 60s who had recovered from COVID-19. This chain joins TRBV11-3 and TRBJ2-1, with 15 bases that match TRBD2. The CDR3 here is CASSPTGTSGGNEQFF. CDR3 nucleotide sequence: TGTGCCAGCAGCCCGACCGGGACTAGCGGGGGGAATGAGCAGTTCTTC.